This entry concerns a single T cell receptor beta chain. The study drew participants aged about 18 to 89 years from approximately 25 US areas. The sample is drawn from a study of blood T cell repertoires in COVID-19. Sequencing used immunoSEQ multiplex PCR; TCRdb keeps in-frame clones, though not all of them. The sample carries 300,000 or so clones, approximately 92% recorded once. CDR1 and CDR2 from the germline V gene are SGHRS and YFSETQ. The V end lost 0 bases, the J end lost 6 bases, and 13 bases lay between the germline ends. The CDR3 sequence is 15 residues long. The sequenced sample consisted of PBMCs or T cells enriched from blood (not recorded which). This sequence originates from a woman aged 25 to 39 who had recovered from COVID-19. The rearrangement links TRBV5-1 to TRBJ2-1, with a tentative D call TRBD2 (7 bases). The CDR3 loop is CASSLAEGGLNEQFF. CDR3 in DNA: TGCGCCAGCAGCTTGGCCGAGGGGGGGCTCAATGAGCAGTTCTTC.